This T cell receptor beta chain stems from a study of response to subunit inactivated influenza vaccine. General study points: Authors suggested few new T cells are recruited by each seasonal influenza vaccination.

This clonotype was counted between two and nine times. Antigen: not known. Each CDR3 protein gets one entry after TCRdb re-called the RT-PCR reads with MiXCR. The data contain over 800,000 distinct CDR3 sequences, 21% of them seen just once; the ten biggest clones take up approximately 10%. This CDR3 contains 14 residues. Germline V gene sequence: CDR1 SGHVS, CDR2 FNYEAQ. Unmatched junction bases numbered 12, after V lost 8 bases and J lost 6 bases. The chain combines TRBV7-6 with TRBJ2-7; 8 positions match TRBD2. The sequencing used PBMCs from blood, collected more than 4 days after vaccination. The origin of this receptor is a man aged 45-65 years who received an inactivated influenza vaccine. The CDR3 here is CASGRGLGLSEQYF. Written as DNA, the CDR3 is TGTGCCAGCGGCAGGGGACTAGGGCTTTCCGAGCAGTACTTC.